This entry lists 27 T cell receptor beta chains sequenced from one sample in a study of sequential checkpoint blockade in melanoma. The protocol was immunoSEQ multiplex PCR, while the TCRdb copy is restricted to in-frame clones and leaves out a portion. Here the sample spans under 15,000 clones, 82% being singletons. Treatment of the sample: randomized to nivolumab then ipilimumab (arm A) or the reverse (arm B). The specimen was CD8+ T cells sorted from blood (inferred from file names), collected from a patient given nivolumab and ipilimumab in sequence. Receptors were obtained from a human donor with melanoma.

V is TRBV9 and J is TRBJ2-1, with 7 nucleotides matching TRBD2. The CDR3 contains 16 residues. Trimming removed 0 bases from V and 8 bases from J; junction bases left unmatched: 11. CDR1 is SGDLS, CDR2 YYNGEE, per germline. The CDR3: CASSVVPRTRDDEQFF. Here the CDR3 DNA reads TGTGCCAGCAGCGTAGTGCCGAGGACTAGGGACGATGAGCAGTTCTTC.

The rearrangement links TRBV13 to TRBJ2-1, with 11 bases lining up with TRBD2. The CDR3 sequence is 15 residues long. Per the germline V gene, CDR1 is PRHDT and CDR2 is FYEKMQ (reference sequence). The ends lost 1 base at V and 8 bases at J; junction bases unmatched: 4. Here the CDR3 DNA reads TGTGCCAGCAGCTTAGATAGCGGGGGGGCATATGAGCAGTTCTTC. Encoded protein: CASSLDSGGAYEQFF.

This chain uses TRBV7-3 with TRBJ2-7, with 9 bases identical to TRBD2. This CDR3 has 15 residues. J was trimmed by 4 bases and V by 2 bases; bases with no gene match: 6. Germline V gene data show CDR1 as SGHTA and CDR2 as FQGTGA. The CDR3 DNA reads TGTGCCAGCAGCTTAGCGAATAGCGGGAGATACGAGCAGTACTTC. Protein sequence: CASSLANSGRYEQYF.

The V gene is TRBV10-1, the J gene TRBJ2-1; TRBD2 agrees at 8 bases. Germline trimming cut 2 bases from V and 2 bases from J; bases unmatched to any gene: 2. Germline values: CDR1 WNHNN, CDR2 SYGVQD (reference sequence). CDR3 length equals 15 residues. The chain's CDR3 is CASSEKRGTYNEQFF. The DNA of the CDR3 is TGCGCCAGCAGTGAGAAGCGGGGGACCTACAATGAGCAGTTCTTC.

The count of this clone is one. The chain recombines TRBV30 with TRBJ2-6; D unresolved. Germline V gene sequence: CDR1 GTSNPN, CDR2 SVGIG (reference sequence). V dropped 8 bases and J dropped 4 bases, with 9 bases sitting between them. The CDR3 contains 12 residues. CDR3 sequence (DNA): TGTGCCGGCCCTTCGGGGGCCAACGTCCTGACTTTC. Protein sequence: CAGPSGANVLTF.

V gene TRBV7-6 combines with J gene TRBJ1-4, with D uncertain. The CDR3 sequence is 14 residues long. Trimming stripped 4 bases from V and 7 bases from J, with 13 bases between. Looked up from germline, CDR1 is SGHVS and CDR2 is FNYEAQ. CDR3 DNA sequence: TGTGCCAGCAGCTCCCCAGGTCTGCGTGAAAAACTGTTTTTT. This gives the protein CASSSPGLREKLFF.

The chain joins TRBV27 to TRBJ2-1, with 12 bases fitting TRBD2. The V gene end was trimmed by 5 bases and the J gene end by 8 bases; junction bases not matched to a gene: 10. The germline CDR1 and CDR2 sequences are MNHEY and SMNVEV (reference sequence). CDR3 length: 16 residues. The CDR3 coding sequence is TGTGCCAGCAGTGCCCCCGGGACTAGCGGGCGGTATGAGCAGTTCTTC. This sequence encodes CASSAPGTSGRYEQFF.

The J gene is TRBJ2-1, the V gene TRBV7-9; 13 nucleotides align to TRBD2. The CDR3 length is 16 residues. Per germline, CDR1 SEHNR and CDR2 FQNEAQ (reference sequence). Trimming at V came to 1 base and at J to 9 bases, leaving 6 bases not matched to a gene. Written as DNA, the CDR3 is TGTGCCAGCAGCTTAGGGGGACTAGCGGGATGGGGTGAGCAGTTCTTC. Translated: CASSLGGLAGWGEQFF.

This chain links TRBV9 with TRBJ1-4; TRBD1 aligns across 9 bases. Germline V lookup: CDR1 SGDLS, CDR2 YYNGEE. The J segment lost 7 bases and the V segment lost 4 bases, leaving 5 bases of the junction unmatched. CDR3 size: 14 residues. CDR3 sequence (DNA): TGTGCCAGCAGCAAGGGACAGGGCGGTGAAAAACTGTTTTTT. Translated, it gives CASSKGQGGEKLFF.

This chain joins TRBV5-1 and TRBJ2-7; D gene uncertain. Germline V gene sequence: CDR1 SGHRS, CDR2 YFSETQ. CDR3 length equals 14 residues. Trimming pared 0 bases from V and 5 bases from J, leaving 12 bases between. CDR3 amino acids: CASSLAPGTHEQYF. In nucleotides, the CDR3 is TGCGCCAGCAGCTTGGCCCCAGGTACCCACGAGCAGTACTTC.

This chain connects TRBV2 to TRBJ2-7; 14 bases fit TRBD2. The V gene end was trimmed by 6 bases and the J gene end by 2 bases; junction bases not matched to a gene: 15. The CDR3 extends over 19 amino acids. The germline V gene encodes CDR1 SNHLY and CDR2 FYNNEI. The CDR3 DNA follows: TGTGCCAGCAGCCCCGGGGGGGGGACTAGCGGGAGTAGGACCTACGAGCAGTACTTC. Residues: CASSPGGGTSGSRTYEQYF.

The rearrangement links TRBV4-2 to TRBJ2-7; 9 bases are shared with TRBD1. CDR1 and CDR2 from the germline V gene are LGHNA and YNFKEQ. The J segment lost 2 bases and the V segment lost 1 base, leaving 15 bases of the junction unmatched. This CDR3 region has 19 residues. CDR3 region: CASSQVSADRGPIPYEQYF. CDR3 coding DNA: TGTGCCAGCAGCCAAGTTAGTGCGGACAGGGGTCCCATACCCTACGAGCAGTACTTC.

This CDR3 reads CASSLGGQVNEQFF. The CDR3 nucleotides are TGTGCCAGCAGTTTGGGGGGGCAAGTAAATGAGCAGTTCTTC. The chain links TRBV27 to TRBJ2-1; perhaps TRBD2 as D (7 bases). This CDR3 region has 14 residues. Trimming shortened V by 3 bases and J by 7 bases, and 13 bases separated the two germline ends. Germline V gives CDR1 MNHEY, CDR2 SMNVEV (reference sequence).

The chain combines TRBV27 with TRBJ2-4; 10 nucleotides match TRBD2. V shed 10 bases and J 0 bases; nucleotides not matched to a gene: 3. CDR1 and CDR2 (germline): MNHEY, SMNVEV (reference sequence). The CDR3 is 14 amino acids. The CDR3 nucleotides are TGTGCCACCCGACTAGCGGGAGCCAAAAACATTCAGTACTTC. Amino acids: CATRLAGAKNIQYF.

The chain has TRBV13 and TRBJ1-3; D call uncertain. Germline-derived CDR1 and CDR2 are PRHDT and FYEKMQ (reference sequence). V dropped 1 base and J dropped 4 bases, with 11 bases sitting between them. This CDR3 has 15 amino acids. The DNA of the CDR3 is TGTGCCAGCAGCTTAGTCCGGGGAAGAGGAAACACCATATATTTT. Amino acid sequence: CASSLVRGRGNTIYF. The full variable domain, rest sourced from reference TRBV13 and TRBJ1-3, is AAGVIQSPRHLIKEKRETATLKCYPIPRHDTVYWYQQGPGQDPQFLISFYEKMQSDKGSIPDRFSAQQFSDYHSELNMSSLELGDSALYFCASSLVRGRGNTIYFGEGSWLTVV.

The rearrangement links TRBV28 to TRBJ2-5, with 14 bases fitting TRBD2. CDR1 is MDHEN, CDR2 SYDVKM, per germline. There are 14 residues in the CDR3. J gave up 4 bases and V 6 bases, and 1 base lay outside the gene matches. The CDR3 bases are TGTGCCAGCAGCGGGACTAGCGGGAGAGAGACCCAGTACTTC. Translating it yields CASSGTSGRETQYF.

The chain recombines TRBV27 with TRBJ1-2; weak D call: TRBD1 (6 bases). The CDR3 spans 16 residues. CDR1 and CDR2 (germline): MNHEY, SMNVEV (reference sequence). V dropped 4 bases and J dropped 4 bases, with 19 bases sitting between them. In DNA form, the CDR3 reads TGTGCCAGCAGTTGGGGGCGCCGAGGCGATCCCTATGGCTACACCTTC. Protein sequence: CASSWGRRGDPYGYTF.

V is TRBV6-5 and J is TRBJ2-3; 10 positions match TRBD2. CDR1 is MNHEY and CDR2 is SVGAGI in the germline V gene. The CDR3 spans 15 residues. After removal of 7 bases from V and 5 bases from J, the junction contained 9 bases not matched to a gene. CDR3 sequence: CASTQRGGSLDTQYF. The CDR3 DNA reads TGTGCCAGCACCCAGCGGGGGGGGAGTTTAGATACGCAGTATTTT.

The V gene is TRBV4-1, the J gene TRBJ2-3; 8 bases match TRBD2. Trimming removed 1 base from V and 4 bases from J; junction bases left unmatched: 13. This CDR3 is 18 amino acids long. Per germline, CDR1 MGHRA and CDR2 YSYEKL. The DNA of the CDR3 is TGCGCCAGCAGCCAAGGGGGGCTAGCGGGTGGTATAGCAGATACGCAGTATTTT. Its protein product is CASSQGGLAGGIADTQYF.

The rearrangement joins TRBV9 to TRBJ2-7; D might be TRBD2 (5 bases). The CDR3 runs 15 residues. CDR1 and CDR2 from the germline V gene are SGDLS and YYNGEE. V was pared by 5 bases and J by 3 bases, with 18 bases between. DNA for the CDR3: TGTGCCAGCAGTCCAGCGGATTCTGGGAACTACGAGCAGTACTTC. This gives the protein CASSPADSGNYEQYF.

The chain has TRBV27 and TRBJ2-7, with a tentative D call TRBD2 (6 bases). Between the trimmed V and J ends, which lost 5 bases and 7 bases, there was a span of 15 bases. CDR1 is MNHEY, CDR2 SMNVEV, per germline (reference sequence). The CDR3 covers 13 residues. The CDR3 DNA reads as TGTGCCAGCAGTCTTTACCACCGGGGGGAGCAGTACTTC. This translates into CASSLYHRGEQYF.

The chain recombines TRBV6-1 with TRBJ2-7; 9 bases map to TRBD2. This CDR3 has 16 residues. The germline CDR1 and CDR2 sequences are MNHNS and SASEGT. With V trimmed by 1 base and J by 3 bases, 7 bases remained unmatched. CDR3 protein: CASSEGPAGGGYEQYF. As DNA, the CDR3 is TGTGCCAGCAGTGAAGGCCCTGCGGGGGGGGGCTACGAGCAGTACTTC.

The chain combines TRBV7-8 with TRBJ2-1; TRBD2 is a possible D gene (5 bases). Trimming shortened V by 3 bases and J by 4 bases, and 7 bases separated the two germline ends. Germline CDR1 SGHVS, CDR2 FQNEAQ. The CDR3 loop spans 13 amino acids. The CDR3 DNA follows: TGTGCCAGCAGCTTTAGCGAGTACAATGAGCAGTTCTTC. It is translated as CASSFSEYNEQFF.

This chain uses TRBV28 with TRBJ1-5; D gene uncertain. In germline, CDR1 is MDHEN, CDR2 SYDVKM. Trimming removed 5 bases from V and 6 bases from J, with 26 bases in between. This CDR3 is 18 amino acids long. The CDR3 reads CASSPRPFRFGGRQPQHF. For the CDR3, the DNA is TGTGCCAGCAGTCCCCGTCCCTTCCGCTTCGGCGGGCGTCAGCCCCAGCATTTT.

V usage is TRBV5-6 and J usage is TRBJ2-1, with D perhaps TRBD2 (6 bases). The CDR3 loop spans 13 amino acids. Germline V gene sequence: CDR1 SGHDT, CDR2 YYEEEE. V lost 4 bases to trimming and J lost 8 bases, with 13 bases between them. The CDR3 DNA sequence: TGTGCCAGCAGCGGACAAGCGGGCGATGAGCAGTTCTTC. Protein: CASSGQAGDEQFF. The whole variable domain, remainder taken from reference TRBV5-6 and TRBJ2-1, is DAGVTQSPTHLIKTRGQQVTLRCSPKSGHDTVSWYQQALGQGPQFIFQYYEEEERQRGNFPDRFSGHQFPNYSSELNVNALLLGDSALYLCASSGQAGDEQFFGPGTRLTVL.

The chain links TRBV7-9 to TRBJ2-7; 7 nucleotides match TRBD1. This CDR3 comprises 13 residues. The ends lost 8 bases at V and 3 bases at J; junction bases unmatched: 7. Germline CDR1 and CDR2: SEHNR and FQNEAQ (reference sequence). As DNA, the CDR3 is TGTGCCAGCCTAACAGGGGAAGACTACGAGCAGTACTTC. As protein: CASLTGEDYEQYF.

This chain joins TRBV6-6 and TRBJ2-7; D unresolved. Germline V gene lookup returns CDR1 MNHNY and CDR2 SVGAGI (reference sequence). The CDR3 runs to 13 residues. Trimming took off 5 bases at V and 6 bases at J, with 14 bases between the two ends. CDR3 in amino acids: CASSPFTRPEQYF. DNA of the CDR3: TGTGCCAGCAGTCCGTTTACTCGTCCCGAGCAGTACTTC.